The present entry profiles one T cell receptor (beta chain) with its context. The antigen remains undetermined. Method: immunoSEQ multiplex PCR; TCRdb's copy keeps in-frame clones and lacks some. The sample lists some 60,000 clones, approximately 96% occurring once. The sample originates from a study of cytomegalovirus exposure and HLA in healthy donors. The approximately 120-subject validation cohort, separate from the approximately 670-subject first cohort, included the donors. Germline CDR1 and CDR2: KGHSH and LQKENI. Trimming stripped 3 bases from V and 3 bases from J, with 8 bases between. There are 13 residues in the CDR3. Study-wide points: Specific recognition of CMV antigens was confirmed in vitro for a few chains (all CMV-associated). Cytomegalovirus-associated status was assigned to roughly 160 TCR beta chains.

The V and J genes are TRBV18 and TRBJ2-5; possible D gene TRBD2, 6 bases. The clonotype originates from a man between 18 and 35 years old in good health and CMV-seronegative. Sequencing was done on a sample of PBMCs. The CDR3 here is CASSPRLEETQYF. The CDR3 region has the DNA TGTGCCAGCTCACCGCGACTAGAAGAGACCCAGTACTTC.